This TCR beta chain was observed in a study of shared clonotypes between healthy human individuals. General study results and limits: In general, naive subsets displayed greater estimated richness than memory subsets did. Sequencing depth was expected to influence donor clonotype sharing.

As concerns this clone: Its antigen is unknown.

Some clones are missing from TCRdb's copy, which holds only in-frame ones; the method was immunoSEQ multiplex PCR. Of 330,000 or so clones in the sample, roughly 80% were seen once. Donors, without exception, were Caucasian adults residing in Nashville, Tennessee. Sequenced: memory CD4+ T cells sorted from blood. Subset defined: CD45RA-negative fraction. This receptor was taken from a young man in good health.

The CDR3 spells CSVDQSRIGVERNEQFF. DNA of the CDR3: TGCAGCGTTGACCAGTCTCGGATAGGGGTGGAGAGGAATGAGCAGTTCTTC. This chain joins TRBV29-1 and TRBJ2-1, with D possibly being TRBD1 (5 bases). Trimming left V 3 bases short and J 7 bases short, with 25 bases between. Per germline, CDR1 SQVTM and CDR2 ANQGSEA. The CDR3 totals 17 residues.